This paragraph reports one T cell receptor (beta chain). Its antigen is unidentified. This table comes from immunoSEQ multiplex PCR, and its TCRdb copy is limited to in-frame clones, with some not included. The sample carries fewer than 350,000 clones, roughly 90% recorded once. The validation cohort, a group of over a hundred subjects, included the donors and was separate from the roughly 670-subject first cohort. This entry belongs to a study of cytomegalovirus exposure and HLA in healthy donors. Regarding the study as a whole: In vitro confirmation showed three CMV-associated chains to be CMV antigen specific. Subsequent analysis of the 110 or so validation repertoires found a tendency for first-cohort TCR clusters to co-occur. Overall, 164 TCR beta chains were annotated as cytomegalovirus-associated.

What was sequenced was PBMCs. This receptor was identified in a woman between 18 and 30 years old in good health and CMV-seronegative.

CDR3 nucleotide sequence: TGCGCCAGCAGCTGGCCGGGACAGGGCTCCGAGCAGTACTTC. The encoded protein is CASSWPGQGSEQYF. This chain uses TRBV5-1 with TRBJ2-7; 9 bases agree with TRBD1. The germline V gene has CDR1 SGHRS and CDR2 YFSETQ. The CDR3 contains 14 residues. With V trimmed by 3 bases and J by 6 bases, 7 bases remained unmatched.